These T cell receptor beta chains were read from a single sample in a study of Graves' ophthalmopathy and Graves' hyperthyroidism. TCRdb independently ran MiXCR on the multiplex PCR reads; one entry per CDR3 protein. The sample shows 200,000 to 250,000 distinct CDR3 sequences, under 25% of them seen only once. What was sequenced was peripheral blood. These TCRs come from a woman aged 45-65 years with Graves' ophthalmopathy. The CDR3 runs from the conserved cysteine through the conserved F or W. A D gene is named only where the DNA matches it firmly. Not all rows give a size; the values are once, few, many and, for expanded clones, a class.

V gene,D gene,clone size,J gene,CDR3 protein,CDR3 DNA
TRBV4-1,TRBD1,-,TRBJ1-1,CASSQTGQGNTEAFF,TGCGCCAGCAGCCAGACTGGACAGGGGAACACTGAAGCTTTCTTT
TRBV6-5,-,few,TRBJ1-1,CASSSGTLLTEAFF,TGTGCCAGCAGTTCCGGGACATTGCTCACTGAAGCTTTCTTT
TRBV5-1,-,few,TRBJ2-7,CASSLRAGTGDEQYF,-
TRBV6-5,-,few,TRBJ1-2,CASSYSRGDYGYTF,TGTGCCAGCAGTTACTCGAGAGGGGACTATGGCTACACCTTC
TRBV9,-,many,TRBJ2-5,CASSVGPNSQYQETQYF,TGTGCCAGCAGCGTAGGGCCGAACTCCCAGTACCAAGAGACCCAGTACTTC
TRBV7-2,-,many,TRBJ1-4,CASSTLAGEKLFF,TGTGCCAGCAGCACACTAGCAGGGGAAAAACTGTTTTTT
TRBV20-1,TRBD1,many,TRBJ1-1,CSARRTGARVEAFF,TGCAGTGCGAGACGGACAGGGGCAAGAGTGGAAGCTTTCTTT
TRBV2,TRBD1,many,TRBJ1-5,CASSQDRAVQPQHF,TGTGCCAGCAGTCAGGACAGGGCGGTTCAGCCCCAGCATTTT
TRBV10-1,-,many,TRBJ1-1,CASSESGQPEAFF,TGCGCCAGCAGTGAGTCGGGACAACCTGAAGCTTTCTTT
TRBV11-3,-,few,TRBJ2-1,CASSLVGDEQFF,TGTGCCAGCAGCTTAGTAGGAGATGAGCAGTTCTTC
TRBV30,-,-,TRBJ1-6,CAWSLQEKSPLHF,TGTGCCTGGAGTCTACAGGAAAAGTCACCCCTCCACTTT
TRBV7-8,-,-,TRBJ1-5,CASSLGDASPQHF,TGTGCCAGCAGCTTAGGGGACGCATCGCCCCAGCATTTT
TRBV12-3/TRBV12-4,TRBD2,many,TRBJ2-7,CASSFPTSGRGEQYF,TGTGCCAGCAGTTTTCCGACTAGCGGGAGGGGCGAGCAGTACTTC
TRBV5-1,-,many,TRBJ2-7,CASSLALAGHEQYF,TGCGCCAGCAGCTTGGCCCTAGCCGGTCACGAGCAGTACTTC
TRBV20-1,TRBD1,many,TRBJ1-5,CSAFGQVGQPQHF,TGCAGTGCCTTTGGACAGGTCGGGCAGCCCCAGCATTTT
TRBV14,-,many,TRBJ2-2,CASSHSVTANTGELFF,TGTGCCAGCAGCCATTCAGTGACCGCGAACACCGGGGAGCTGTTTTTT
TRBV5-1,-,many,TRBJ2-4,CASSLSSGTKNIQYF,TGCGCCAGCAGCTTGTCGTCAGGGACCAAAAACATTCAGTACTTC
TRBV7-2,TRBD1,many,TRBJ1-2,CASSLSGQGHGYTF,TGTGCCAGCAGCTTGTCCGGACAGGGCCATGGCTACACCTTC
TRBV7-2,-,many,TRBJ2-7,CASEGTSYEQYF,TGTGCCAGCGAGGGCACCTCCTACGAGCAGTACTTC
TRBV6-5,TRBD1,many,TRBJ1-2,CASSSRDSKFYGYTF,TGTGCCAGCAGTTCCCGGGACAGTAAATTCTATGGCTACACCTTC
TRBV6-5,-,-,TRBJ1-1,CASRRTDLNTEAFF,TGTGCCAGCAGAAGGACAGACTTGAACACTGAAGCTTTCTTT
TRBV30,TRBD1,few,TRBJ2-7,CACPTGQGLYEQYF,TGTGCCTGCCCTACGGGACAGGGTCTCTACGAGCAGTACTTC
TRBV27,-,many,TRBJ1-5,CASSLGGTQPQHF,TGTGCCAGCAGTTTGGGGGGCACTCAGCCCCAGCATTTT
TRBV11-2,TRBD2,many,TRBJ2-7,CASSAGTSGSKSYEQYF,TGTGCCAGCAGCGCCGGGACTAGCGGGAGTAAATCCTACGAGCAGTACTTC
TRBV10-3,-,many,TRBJ1-1,CAISVQGMNTEAFF,TGTGCCATCAGTGTGCAGGGAATGAACACTGAAGCTTTCTTT
TRBV20-1,-,many,TRBJ2-7,CSAREDWSYEQYF,TGCAGTGCTAGAGAAGACTGGAGTTACGAGCAGTACTTC
TRBV2,TRBD2,many,TRBJ2-7,CASSETSGRVYF,TGTGCCAGCAGTGAAACTAGCGGGAGAGTTTACTTC
TRBV2,-,many,TRBJ1-6,CASRIQVNSPLHF,TGTGCCAGCAGGATACAGGTGAATTCACCCCTCCACTTT
TRBV5-1,-,many,TRBJ2-7,CASSLDEGLSYEQYF,TGCGCCAGCAGCTTGGATGAAGGCCTCTCCTACGAGCAGTACTTC
TRBV5-1,TRBD2,few,TRBJ2-2,CVSSRLAGVTGELFF,TGCGTCAGCAGCCGACTAGCGGGAGTCACCGGGGAGCTGTTTTTT
TRBV16,-,-,TRBJ1-6,CASSQRRVNSPLHF,TGTGCCAGCAGCCAACGCAGGGTTAATTCACCCCTCCACTTT
TRBV5-1,TRBD1,-,TRBJ2-7,CASSLGAAGGYSSYEQYF,TGCGCCAGCAGCTTGGGGGCCGCAGGGGGCTATTCTTCCTACGAGCAGTACTTC
TRBV5-6,-,few,TRBJ2-5,CASSFRAGLQETQYF,TGTGCCAGCAGCTTTAGGGCAGGGTTACAAGAGACCCAGTACTTC
TRBV10-3,TRBD1,-,TRBJ2-7,CAISPSGQPFEEQYF,TGTGCCATCAGCCCCTCGGGACAGCCGTTCGAGGAGCAGTACTTC
TRBV2,-,-,TRBJ1-5,CASSVSRVQPQLF,TGTGCCAGCAGTGTAAGTAGGGTTCAGCCCCAGCTTTTT
TRBV12-3/TRBV12-4,-,many,TRBJ1-2,CASSPFRDYGYTF,TGTGCCAGCAGCCCATTCCGGGACTATGGCTACACCTTC
TRBV12-3/TRBV12-4,TRBD1,many,TRBJ2-5,CASGTARETQYF,TGTGCCAGCGGGACAGCACGGGAGACCCAGTACTTC
TRBV4-2,-,many,TRBJ2-5,CASSQPDGRETQYF,TGTGCCAGCAGCCAACCGGACGGGCGGGAGACCCAGTACTTC
TRBV5-1,-,many,TRBJ2-7,CASSLGVGATDEQYF,TGCGCCAGCAGCTTGGGGGTAGGGGCGACGGACGAGCAGTACTTC
TRBV7-3,TRBD1,few,TRBJ2-7,CASSQGTAEQYF,TGTGCCAGCAGCCAAGGGACAGCCGAGCAGTACTTC
TRBV27,-,-,TRBJ2-7,CASSFQGNYEQYF,TGTGCCAGCAGTTTCCAAGGGAACTACGAGCAGTACTTC
TRBV2,-,few,TRBJ2-7,CASTPDYSSGEQYF,TGTGCCAGCACTCCGGATTACTCCTCGGGCGAGCAGTACTTC
TRBV11-2,TRBD1,-,TRBJ1-1,CASSLDFNRGLTEAFF,TGTGCCAGCAGCCTAGACTTCAACAGGGGGCTCACTGAAGCTTTCTTT